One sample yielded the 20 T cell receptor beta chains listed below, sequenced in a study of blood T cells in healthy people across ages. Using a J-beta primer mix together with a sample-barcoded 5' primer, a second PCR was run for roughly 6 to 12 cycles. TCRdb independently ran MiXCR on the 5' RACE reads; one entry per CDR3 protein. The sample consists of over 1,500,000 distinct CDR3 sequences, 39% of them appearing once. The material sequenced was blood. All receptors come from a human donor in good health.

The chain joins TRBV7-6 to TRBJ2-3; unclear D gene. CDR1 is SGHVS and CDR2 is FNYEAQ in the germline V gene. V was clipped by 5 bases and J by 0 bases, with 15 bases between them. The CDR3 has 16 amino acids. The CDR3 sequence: CASSPSAISSTDTQYF. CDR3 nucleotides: TGTGCCAGCAGCCCGTCAGCGATTTCTAGCACAGATACGCAGTATTTT.

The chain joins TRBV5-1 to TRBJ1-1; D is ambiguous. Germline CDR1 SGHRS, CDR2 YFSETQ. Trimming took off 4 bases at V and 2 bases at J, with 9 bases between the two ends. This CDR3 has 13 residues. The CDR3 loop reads CASSQNTNTEAFF. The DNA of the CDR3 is TGCGCCAGCAGCCAGAACACTAACACTGAAGCTTTCTTT.

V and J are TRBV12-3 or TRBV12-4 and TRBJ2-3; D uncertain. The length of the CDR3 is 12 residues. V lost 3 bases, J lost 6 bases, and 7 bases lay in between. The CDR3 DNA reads TGTGCCAGCAGTTTCAGCATGGATACGCAGTATTTT. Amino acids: CASSFSMDTQYF.

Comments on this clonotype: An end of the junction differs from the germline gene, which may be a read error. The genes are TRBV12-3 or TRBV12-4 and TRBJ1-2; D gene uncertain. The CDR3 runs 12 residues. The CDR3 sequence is CTSSFDSYGYTF. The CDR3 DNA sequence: TGTACCAGCAGTTTTGATAGCTATGGCTACACCTTC.

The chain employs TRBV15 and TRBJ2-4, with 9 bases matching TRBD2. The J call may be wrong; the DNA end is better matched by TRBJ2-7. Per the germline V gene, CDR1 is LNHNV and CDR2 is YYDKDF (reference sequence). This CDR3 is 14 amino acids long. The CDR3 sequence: CATSRGTSVNEQYF. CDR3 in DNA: TGTGCCACCAGCAGAGGGACTAGCGTGAACGAGCAGTACTTC.

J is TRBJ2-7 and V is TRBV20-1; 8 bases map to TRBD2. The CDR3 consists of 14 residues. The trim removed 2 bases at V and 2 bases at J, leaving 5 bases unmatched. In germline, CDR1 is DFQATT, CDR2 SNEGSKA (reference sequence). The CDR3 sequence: CSARTGGVPYEQYF. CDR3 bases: TGCAGTGCTAGAACGGGGGGGGTCCCCTACGAGCAGTACTTC.

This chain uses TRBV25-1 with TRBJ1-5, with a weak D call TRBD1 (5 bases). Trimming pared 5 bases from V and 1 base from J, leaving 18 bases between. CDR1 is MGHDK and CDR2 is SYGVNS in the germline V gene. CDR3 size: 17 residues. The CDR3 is CASSHNDRWTSNQPQHF. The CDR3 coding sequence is TGTGCCAGCAGTCATAATGACAGATGGACCAGCAATCAGCCCCAGCATTTT. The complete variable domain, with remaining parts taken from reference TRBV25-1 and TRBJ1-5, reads EADIYQTPRYLVIGTGKKITLECSQTMGHDKMYWYQQDPGMELHLIHYSYGVNSTEKGDLSSESTVSRIRTEHFPLTLESARPSHTSQYLCASSHNDRWTSNQPQHFGDGTRLSIL.

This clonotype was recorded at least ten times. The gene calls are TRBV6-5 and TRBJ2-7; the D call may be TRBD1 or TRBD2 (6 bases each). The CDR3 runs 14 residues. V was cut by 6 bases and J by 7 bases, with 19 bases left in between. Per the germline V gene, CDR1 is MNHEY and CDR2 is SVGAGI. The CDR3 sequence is CASRPLRQGREQYF. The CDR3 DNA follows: TGTGCCAGCAGGCCCCTTCGCCAGGGGAGGGAGCAGTACTTC.

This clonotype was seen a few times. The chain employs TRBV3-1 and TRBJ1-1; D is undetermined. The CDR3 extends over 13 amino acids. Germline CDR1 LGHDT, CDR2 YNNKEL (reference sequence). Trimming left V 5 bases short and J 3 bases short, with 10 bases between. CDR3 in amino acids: CASSYARDTEAFF. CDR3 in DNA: TGTGCCAGCAGCTACGCAAGAGACACTGAAGCTTTCTTT.

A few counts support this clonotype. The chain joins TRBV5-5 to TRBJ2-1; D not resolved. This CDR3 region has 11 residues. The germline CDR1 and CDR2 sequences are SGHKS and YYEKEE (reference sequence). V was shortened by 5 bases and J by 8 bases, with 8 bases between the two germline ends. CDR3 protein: CASSYSHEQFF. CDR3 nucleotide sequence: TGTGCCAGCAGTTATTCCCATGAGCAGTTCTTC.

CDR3 in amino acids: CSAPDTTKNIQYF. The CDR3 nucleotides read TGCAGTGCCCCAGACACCACCAAAAACATTCAGTACTTC. This chain uses TRBV20-1 with TRBJ2-4, with D unclear. V was trimmed by 6 bases and J by 2 bases, leaving 11 bases between them. CDR3 length: 13 amino acids. CDR1 and CDR2 (germline): DFQATT, SNEGSKA (reference sequence).

The CDR3 sequence is CASSVAPDTQYF. The CDR3, as DNA: TGTGCCAGCAGTGTCGCTCCGGATACGCAGTATTTT. The chain carries TRBV12-3 or TRBV12-4 and TRBJ2-3; no clear D. V was trimmed by 5 bases and J by 6 bases, leaving 9 bases between them. This CDR3 is 12 amino acids long.

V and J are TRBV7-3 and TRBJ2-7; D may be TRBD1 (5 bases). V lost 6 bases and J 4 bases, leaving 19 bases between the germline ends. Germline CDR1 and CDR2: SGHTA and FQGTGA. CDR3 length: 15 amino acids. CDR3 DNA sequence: TGTGCCAGCAGTAAAGGGGCAGGATTATCATACGAGCAGTACTTC. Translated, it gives CASSKGAGLSYEQYF.

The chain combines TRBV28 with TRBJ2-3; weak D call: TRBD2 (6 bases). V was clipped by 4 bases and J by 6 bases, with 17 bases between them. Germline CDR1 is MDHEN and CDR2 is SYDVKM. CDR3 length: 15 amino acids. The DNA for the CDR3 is TGTGCCAGCAGTTCCCGGGGGTTGGGCTTGGATACGCAGTATTTT. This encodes CASSSRGLGLDTQYF.

CDR3 DNA sequence: TGTGCCAGTTCCCGGGCAGGTCGGCAAGCTTTCTTT. Protein sequence: CASSRAGRQAFF. The rearrangement links TRBV2 to TRBJ1-1; D remains ambiguous. Per germline, CDR1 SNHLY and CDR2 FYNNEI. This CDR3 region has 12 residues. V gave up 9 bases and J gave up 9 bases, with 17 bases separating them.

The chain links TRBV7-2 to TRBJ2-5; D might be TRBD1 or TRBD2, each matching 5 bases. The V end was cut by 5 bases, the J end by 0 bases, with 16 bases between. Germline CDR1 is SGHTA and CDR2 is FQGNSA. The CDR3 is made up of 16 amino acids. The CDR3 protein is CASSPKQGTNQETQYF. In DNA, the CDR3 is TGTGCCAGCAGCCCCAAGCAAGGGACCAACCAAGAGACCCAGTACTTC.

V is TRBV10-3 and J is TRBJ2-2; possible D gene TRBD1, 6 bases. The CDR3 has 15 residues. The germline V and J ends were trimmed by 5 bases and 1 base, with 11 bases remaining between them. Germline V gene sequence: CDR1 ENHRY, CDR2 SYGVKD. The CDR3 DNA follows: TGTGCCATCAGTCCCGGGACACAGAACACCGGGGAGCTGTTTTTT. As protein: CAISPGTQNTGELFF.

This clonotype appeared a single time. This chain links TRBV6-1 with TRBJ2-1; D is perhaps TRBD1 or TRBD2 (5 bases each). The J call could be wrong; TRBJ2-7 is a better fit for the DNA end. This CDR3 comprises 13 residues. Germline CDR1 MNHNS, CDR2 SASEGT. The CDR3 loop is CASRGTGSGEQYF. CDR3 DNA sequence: TGTGCCAGCAGAGGGACGGGGTCTGGGGAGCAGTACTTC.

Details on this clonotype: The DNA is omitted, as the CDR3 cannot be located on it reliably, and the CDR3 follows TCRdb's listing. The CDR3 protein is CASSSSARNIQYF. The chain couples TRBV6-9 to TRBJ2-4. Looked up from germline, CDR1 is MNHGY and CDR2 is SVAAGI. Both ends counted, the CDR3 spans 13 residues.

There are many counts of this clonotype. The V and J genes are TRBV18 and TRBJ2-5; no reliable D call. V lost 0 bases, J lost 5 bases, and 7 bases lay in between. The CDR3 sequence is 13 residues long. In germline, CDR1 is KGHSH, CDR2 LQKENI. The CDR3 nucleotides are TGTGCCAGCTCACCACCTGGGCGGGAGACCCAGTACTTC. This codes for CASSPPGRETQYF.